The rows below give T cell receptor beta chains drawn from one sample of a study of shared clonotypes between healthy human individuals. Repertoires were generated with immunoSEQ multiplex PCR, while TCRdb's copy carries only in-frame clones and drops some. The sample has more than 1.2 million clones, approximately 98.5% seen once; the top ten hold approximately 0.4%. Sequencing input: naive CD4+ T cells sorted from blood. Receptors were obtained from a man aged 30 to 45 in good health. Both conserved end residues are part of each CDR3. D genes are given only for firm matches. Clone sizes are given selectively: once, few, many, or a class where the clone is expanded.

CDR3: CASSPGSGMGSSYEQYF; DNA: TGTGCCAGCTCACCAGGATCAGGCATGGGGAGCTCCTACGAGCAGTACTTC; V: TRBV18; J: TRBJ2-7; size: -; D: -
CDR3: CASSPRGLADTDTQYF; DNA: TGTGCCAGCAGCCCCCGCGGTCTAGCGGACACAGATACGCAGTATTTT; V: TRBV7-9; J: TRBJ2-3; size: -; D: TRBD2
CDR3: CASSRPGQGARYGYTF; DNA: TGTGCCAGCAGTCGTCCGGGACAGGGGGCGCGGTATGGCTACACCTTC; V: TRBV7-2; J: TRBJ1-2; size: -; D: TRBD1
CDR3: CASSLGIGGQTSGYF; DNA: TGCGCCAGCAGCTTGGGTATTGGGGGACAAACGTCGGGGTACTTC; V: TRBV5-1; J: TRBJ2-7; size: -; D: -
CDR3: CSVEDAARGYANTGELFF; DNA: TGCAGCGTTGAAGATGCGGCCAGGGGCTACGCGAACACCGGGGAGCTGTTTTTT; V: TRBV29-1; J: TRBJ2-2; size: -; D: -
CDR3: CASSVGHLNTEAFF; DNA: TGTGCCAGCAGTGTTGGTCACCTGAACACTGAAGCTTTCTTT; V: TRBV2; J: TRBJ1-1; size: once; D: -
CDR3: CASSSASPPTDTQYF; DNA: TGTGCCAGCAGCTCAGCCTCGCCTCCCACAGATACGCAGTATTTT; V: TRBV7-2; J: TRBJ2-3; size: -; D: -
CDR3: CASSRRVNEKLFF; DNA: TGCGCCAGCAGTCGGCGGGTTAATGAAAAACTGTTTTTT; V: TRBV10-1; J: TRBJ1-4; size: -; D: -
CDR3: CASRTPGRGEQYF; DNA: TGCGCCAGCAGAACTCCGGGACGGGGCGAGCAGTACTTC; V: TRBV10-2; J: TRBJ2-7; size: -; D: -
CDR3: CASSRGRDYQETQYF; DNA: TGTGCCAGCAGTCGGGGGAGGGACTACCAAGAGACCCAGTACTTC; V: TRBV5-8; J: TRBJ2-5; size: once; D: TRBD2
CDR3: CASSVRAGPSYEQYF; DNA: TGTGCCAGCAGCGTACGAGCGGGACCCTCCTACGAGCAGTACTTC; V: TRBV9; J: TRBJ2-7; size: -; D: TRBD2
CDR3: CASSSRNTPTDTQYF; DNA: TGCGCCAGCAGCTCTAGGAACACCCCCACAGATACGCAGTATTTT; V: TRBV5-1; J: TRBJ2-3; size: -; D: -
CDR3: CASSKTGSGGYGYTF; DNA: TGTGCCAGTAGTAAGACAGGCTCCGGCGGCTATGGCTACACCTTC; V: TRBV19; J: TRBJ1-2; size: once; D: -
CDR3: CASSLDPGLAADTQYF; DNA: TGTGCCAGCAGCTTAGACCCGGGACTAGCGGCAGATACGCAGTATTTT; V: TRBV11-2; J: TRBJ2-3; size: -; D: TRBD2
CDR3: CSAPIYEQYF; DNA: TGCAGTGCCCCGATCTACGAGCAGTACTTC; V: TRBV20-1; J: TRBJ2-7; size: -; D: -
CDR3: CASSPRDRNTEAFF; DNA: TGTGCCAGCAGCCCCCGGGACAGGAACACTGAAGCTTTCTTT; V: TRBV7-9; J: TRBJ1-1; size: -; D: TRBD1
CDR3: CASRGLGRTDTQYF; DNA: TGTGCCAGCCGAGGTCTAGGACGCACAGATACGCAGTATTTT; V: TRBV28; J: TRBJ2-3; size: -; D: -
CDR3: CATIGDSTDTQYF; DNA: TGTGCCACCATCGGAGACAGTACAGATACGCAGTATTTT; V: TRBV28; J: TRBJ2-3; size: -; D: -
CDR3: CASSQDGAPRDYGYTF; DNA: TGCGCCAGCAGCCAAGATGGGGCCCCGAGGGACTATGGCTACACCTTC; V: TRBV4-1; J: TRBJ1-2; size: -; D: -
CDR3: CSVRPHRGLHYGYTF; DNA: TGCAGCGTCCGACCCCACAGGGGTTTACACTATGGCTACACCTTC; V: TRBV29-1; J: TRBJ1-2; size: -; D: TRBD1
CDR3: CASSLFSVQDNTDTQYF; DNA: TGTGCCAGCAGTTTATTTTCTGTACAGGACAACACAGATACGCAGTATTTT; V: TRBV27; J: TRBJ2-3; size: -; D: -
CDR3: CASSLETRGETQYF; DNA: TGCGCCAGCAGCTTGGAAACGCGGGGCGAGACCCAGTACTTC; V: TRBV5-1; J: TRBJ2-5; size: -; D: -
CDR3: CASSMGQGPYEQYF; DNA: TGTGCCAGCAGTATGGGACAGGGCCCCTACGAGCAGTACTTC; V: TRBV5-4; J: TRBJ2-7; size: -; D: TRBD1
CDR3: CASSPRADTQYF; DNA: TGTGCCAGCTCACCAAGAGCAGATACGCAGTATTTT; V: TRBV18; J: TRBJ2-3; size: -; D: -
CDR3: CASSSPGGEQFF; DNA: TGTGCCAGCAGCAGCCCAGGCGGTGAGCAGTTCTTC; V: TRBV27; J: TRBJ2-1; size: -; D: -
CDR3: CSVAWGARTNEKLFF; DNA: TGCAGCGTTGCGTGGGGGGCGCGGACTAATGAAAAACTGTTTTTT; V: TRBV29-1; J: TRBJ1-4; size: -; D: -
CDR3: CASSRDGTDTQYF; DNA: TGTGCCAGCAGTCGGGACGGCACAGATACGCAGTATTTT; V: TRBV27; J: TRBJ2-3; size: -; D: -
CDR3: CASSPRQGWAGELFF; DNA: TGTGCCAGTAGTCCACGACAGGGGTGGGCCGGGGAGCTGTTTTTT; V: TRBV19; J: TRBJ2-2; size: -; D: TRBD1
CDR3: CASSLDRGYGYTF; DNA: TGTGCCAGCAGTCTTGACAGGGGCTATGGCTACACCTTC; V: TRBV6-5; J: TRBJ1-2; size: -; D: TRBD1
CDR3: CASSNTGTTYEQYF; DNA: TGTGCCAGTAGTAATACAGGGACGACCTACGAGCAGTACTTC; V: TRBV19; J: TRBJ2-7; size: -; D: -
CDR3: CAIARERTDTQYF; DNA: TGTGCCATCGCTCGGGAGAGGACAGATACGCAGTATTTT; V: TRBV10-3; J: TRBJ2-3; size: -; D: -
CDR3: CAWGRQSSGNTIYF; DNA: TGTGCCTGGGGAAGACAGTCGTCTGGAAACACCATATATTTT; V: TRBV30; J: TRBJ1-3; size: -; D: -
CDR3: CASSFDSLYGYTF; DNA: TGCGCCAGCAGCTTCGACAGTCTCTATGGCTACACCTTC; V: TRBV5-1; J: TRBJ1-2; size: -; D: -
CDR3: CASSLQVSDEQYF; DNA: TGCGCCAGCAGCCTACAGGTTTCGGACGAGCAGTACTTC; V: TRBV4-3; J: TRBJ2-7; size: -; D: -
CDR3: CASSRVGGSNYGYTF; DNA: TGTGCCAGCAGCCGGGTCGGGGGCTCGAACTATGGCTACACCTTC; V: TRBV5-4; J: TRBJ1-2; size: -; D: -
CDR3: CASSNLGGSGYEQYF; DNA: TGTGCCAGTAGTAATTTAGGAGGGAGTGGGTACGAGCAGTACTTC; V: TRBV19; J: TRBJ2-7; size: -; D: -
CDR3: CSVDEASTDTQYF; DNA: TGCAGCGTTGATGAGGCCTCCACAGATACGCAGTATTTT; V: TRBV29-1; J: TRBJ2-3; size: -; D: -
CDR3: CASRRNTIYF; DNA: TGTGCCAGCAGGAGAAACACCATATATTTT; V: TRBV28; J: TRBJ1-3; size: -; D: -
CDR3: CASSVGGDTDTQYF; DNA: TGTGCCAGCAGCGTAGGTGGAGATACAGATACGCAGTATTTT; V: TRBV9; J: TRBJ2-3; size: -; D: -
CDR3: CASSPPVGRMNTEAFF; DNA: TGTGCCAGCTCACCACCTGTTGGACGGATGAACACTGAAGCTTTCTTT; V: TRBV18; J: TRBJ1-1; size: -; D: -
CDR3: CASSGQPNEKLFF; DNA: TGTGCCAGCAGTGGGCAGCCGAATGAAAAACTGTTTTTT; V: TRBV6-1; J: TRBJ1-4; size: -; D: -
CDR3: CASSPAGVGSQYF; DNA: TGTGCCAGCAGCCCAGCAGGGGTGGGTTCGCAGTATTTT; V: TRBV7-9; J: TRBJ2-3; size: -; D: -